This T cell receptor beta chain was sequenced in a study of radiotherapy plus CTLA-4 blockade in lung cancer. Study-wide points: Clones derived from tumor TCRs expanded in blood after radiotherapy plus ipilimumab.

Measured with immunoSEQ multiplex PCR; TCRdb has only the in-frame clones, and not every one. Of around 82,000 clones listed, around 80% are singletons. The CDR3 is made up of 17 amino acids. Germline V CDR1 and CDR2: MNHNS, SASEGT. The V segment lost 3 bases and the J segment 5 bases; nucleotides outside the gene matches: 7. Of note for this clone: Its antigen is not identified.

The starting material was peripheral blood, obtained from a patient treated with radiotherapy plus ipilimumab. The rearrangement uses TRBV6-1 and TRBJ1-6; TRBD1 matches 10 bases. This TCR derives from a human donor with non-small cell lung cancer who had stable disease on radiotherapy plus ipilimumab. DNA of the CDR3: TGTGCCAGCAGTGATTCCGGGACAGGGGTGAATAATTCACCCCTCCACTTT. It yields the protein CASSDSGTGVNNSPLHF.